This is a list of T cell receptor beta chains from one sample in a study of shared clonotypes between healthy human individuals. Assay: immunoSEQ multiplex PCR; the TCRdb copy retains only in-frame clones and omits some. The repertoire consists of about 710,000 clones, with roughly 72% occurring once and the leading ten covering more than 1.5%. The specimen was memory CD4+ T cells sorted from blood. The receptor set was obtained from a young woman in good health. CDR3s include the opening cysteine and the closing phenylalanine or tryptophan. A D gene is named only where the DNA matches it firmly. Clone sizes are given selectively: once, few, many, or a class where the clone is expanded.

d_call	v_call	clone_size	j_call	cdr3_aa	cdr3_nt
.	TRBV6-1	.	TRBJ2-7	CASSEPFLAEQYF	TGTGCCAGCAGTGAACCCTTTCTTGCCGAGCAGTACTTC
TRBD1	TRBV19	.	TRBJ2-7	CASSKNRDRGAYEQYF	TGTGCCAGTAGCAAGAACCGGGACAGGGGCGCCTACGAGCAGTACTTC
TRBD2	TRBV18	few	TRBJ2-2	CASSPGGGPGELFF	TGTGCCAGCTCACCCGGCGGGGGGCCCGGGGAGCTGTTTTTT
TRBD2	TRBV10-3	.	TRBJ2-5	CAISVGLAGLQETQYF	TGTGCCATCAGTGTAGGACTAGCGGGGTTACAAGAGACCCAGTACTTC
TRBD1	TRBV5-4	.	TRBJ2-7	CASREVGQGIHEQYF	TGTGCCAGCCGGGAAGTAGGACAGGGAATCCACGAGCAGTACTTC
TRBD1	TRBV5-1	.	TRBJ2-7	CASTRTGTYEQYF	TGCGCCAGCACCCGGACAGGGACCTACGAGCAGTACTTC
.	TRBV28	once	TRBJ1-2	CAIPNPLGANYGYTF	TGTGCCATTCCAAACCCCCTTGGAGCTAACTATGGCTACACCTTC
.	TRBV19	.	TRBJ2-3	CASTNMGDTQYF	TGTGCCAGTACTAACATGGGGGATACGCAGTATTTT
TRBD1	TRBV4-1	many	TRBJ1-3	CASSQTGGSGRGNTIYF	TGCGCCAGCAGCCAAACAGGGGGGAGTGGGAGAGGAAACACCATATATTTT
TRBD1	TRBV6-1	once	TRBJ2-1	CASSARQGATYNEQFF	TGTGCCAGCAGTGCCCGACAGGGGGCAACCTACAATGAGCAGTTCTTC
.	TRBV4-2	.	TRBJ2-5	CASSQARGGSETQYF	TGTGCCAGCAGCCAAGCACGGGGCGGTTCGGAGACCCAGTACTTC
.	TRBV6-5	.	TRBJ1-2	CASRAMRGEGYGYTF	TGTGCCAGCAGGGCGATGAGGGGGGAAGGCTATGGCTACACCTTC
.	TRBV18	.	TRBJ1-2	CASSPRLGDQIGYTF	TGTGCCAGCTCACCCCGGTTGGGGGACCAGATCGGCTACACCTTC
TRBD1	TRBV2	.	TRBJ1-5	CASSGTGGNQPQHF	TGTGCCAGCAGCGGGACAGGGGGCAATCAGCCCCAGCATTTT
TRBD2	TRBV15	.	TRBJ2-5	CATSSLLAAQETQYF	TGTGCCACCAGCAGTCTACTAGCGGCCCAAGAGACCCAGTACTTC
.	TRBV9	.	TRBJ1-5	CASSKRGEQPQHF	TGTGCCAGCAGTAAAAGGGGCGAACAGCCCCAGCATTTT
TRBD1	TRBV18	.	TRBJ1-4	CASSIGQESAEKLFF	TGTGCCAGCTCAATAGGACAGGAATCGGCTGAGAAACTGTTTTTT
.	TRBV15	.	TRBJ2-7	CATSRGEAQAGYEQYF	TGTGCCACCAGCAGAGGGGAGGCGCAGGCGGGTTACGAGCAGTACTTC
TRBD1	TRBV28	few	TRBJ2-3	CASSFRTGVTDTQYF	TGTGCCAGCAGTTTCCGGACAGGGGTCACAGATACGCAGTATTTT
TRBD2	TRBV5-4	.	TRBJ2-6	CASSPTSGTTGANVLTF	TGTGCCAGCAGCCCCACTAGCGGGACTACAGGGGCCAACGTCCTGACTTTC
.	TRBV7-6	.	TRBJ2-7	CASTGWGSYEQYF	TGTGCCAGCACCGGCTGGGGCTCCTACGAGCAGTACTTC
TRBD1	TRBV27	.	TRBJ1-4	CASSLSRGQRVGTNEKLFF	TGTGCCAGCAGTTTATCGAGGGGGCAAAGGGTCGGAACTAATGAAAAACTGTTTTTT
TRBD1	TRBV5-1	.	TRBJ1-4	CASSLLGQGGEKLFF	TGCGCCAGCAGCTTACTTGGGCAGGGGGGTGAAAAACTGTTTTTT
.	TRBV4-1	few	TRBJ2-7	CASSQDSQNYEQYF	TGCGCCAGCAGCCAAGATTCCCAGAACTACGAGCAGTACTTC
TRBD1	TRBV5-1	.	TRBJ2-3	CASSRQGADYSTDTQYF	TGCGCCAGCAGTCGGCAGGGGGCGGACTATTCCACAGATACGCAGTATTTT
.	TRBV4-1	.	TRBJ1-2	CASSQVHGGGGVNGYTF	TGCGCCAGCAGCCAAGTTCATGGGGGAGGGGGAGTTAATGGCTACACCTTC
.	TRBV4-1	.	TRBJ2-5	CASSPAPGTPQETQYF	TGCGCCAGCAGCCCCGCGCCCGGGACCCCACAAGAGACCCAGTACTTC
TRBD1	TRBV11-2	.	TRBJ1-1	CASSRTGALNTEAFF	TGTGCCAGCAGCCGGACAGGGGCGTTGAACACTGAAGCTTTCTTT
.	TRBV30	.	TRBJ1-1	CACSGRGGPEAFF	TGTGCCTGCTCCGGGCGGGGGGGGCCTGAAGCTTTCTTT
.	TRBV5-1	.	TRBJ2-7	CASSSSTEDGNEQYF	TGCGCCAGCAGCTCGAGTACTGAGGATGGTAACGAGCAGTACTTC
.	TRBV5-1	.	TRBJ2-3	CASSLDTDTQYF	TGCGCCAGCAGCCTGGATACAGATACGCAGTATTTT
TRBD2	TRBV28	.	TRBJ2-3	CASRLYGLSGKTTDTQYF	TGTGCCAGCAGACTATATGGCCTCAGCGGGAAAACCACAGATACGCAGTATTTT
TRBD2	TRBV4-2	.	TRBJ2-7	CASSQASGILPYEQYF	TGTGCCAGCAGCCAAGCAAGCGGGATACTCCCCTACGAGCAGTACTTC
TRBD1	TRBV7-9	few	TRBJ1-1	CASSFKGQGEAFF	TGTGCCAGCAGCTTCAAAGGACAGGGTGAAGCTTTCTTT
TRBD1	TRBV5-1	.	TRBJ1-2	CASSPRTGKTSMSLGYTF	TGCGCCAGCAGCCCGCGGACAGGGAAAACTTCTATGTCGTTAGGCTACACCTTC